One and the same sample provided the 30 T cell receptor beta chains below, sequenced in a study of molecular identifiers for immune sequencing clone quantification. TCRdb passed the PCR reads through MiXCR, listing each CDR3 protein once. Of roughly 630,000 distinct CDR3 sequences listed, less than 30% are singletons. Sequencing input: naive CD8+ T cells from blood, with Jurkat cell RNA spiked in. Subset meaning: FACS-sorted CD8+CD4-CCR7+CD45RA+ naive T cells. These receptors were taken from a human donor in good health. Some libraries in this study had Jurkat cell RNA spiked in.

This clonotype was detected a few times. One end of the junction fails to match germline, which may point to a read error. The chain employs TRBV5-3 and TRBJ2-5, with TRBD2 as a possible D gene (6 bases). TRBV5-3 is noted as an ORF with a role that remains uncertain. The CDR3 is 15 amino acids. This CDR3 reads CASSLGDSTGETQYF. CDR3 bases: TGTGCCAGCAGCTTGGGGGACTCTACCGGAGAGACCCAGTACTTC.

This clonotype was seen repeatedly, ten times or more. This chain links TRBV7-2 with TRBJ2-1, with D possibly matching TRBD1 (5 bases). The CDR3 runs 14 residues. The germline V and J ends were trimmed by 3 bases and 9 bases, with 15 bases remaining between them. Germline V gene sequence: CDR1 SGHTA, CDR2 FQGNSA. CDR3 DNA sequence: TGTGCCAGCAGCTTCGGAAGTGGGGCTGTTGAGCAGTTCTTC. It translates to CASSFGSGAVEQFF.

The chain carries TRBV12-3 or TRBV12-4 and TRBJ2-3; no clear D. The CDR3 contains 17 residues. V shed 3 bases and J shed 1 base, with 17 bases lying between them. The CDR3 DNA reads TGTGCCAGCAGTTTCGTCGTCCTCGGGTCGGGCACAGATACGCAGTATTTT. Translated: CASSFVVLGSGTDTQYF.

Only a few counts were recorded for this clonotype. The V call is TRBV11-1, the J call TRBJ1-1, with D possibly matching TRBD1 (6 bases). Germline-derived CDR1 and CDR2 are SGHAT and FQDESV (reference sequence). This CDR3 spans 14 amino acids. Trimming left V 6 bases short and J 4 bases short, with 15 bases between. The CDR3 DNA reads as TGTGCCAGCAGTCCCTCCCACAGGGTCACTGAAGCTTTCTTT. Translation gives CASSPSHRVTEAFF. The full variable domain, rest sourced from reference TRBV11-1 and TRBJ1-1, is EAEVAQSPRYKITEKSQAVAFWCDPISGHATLYWYRQILGQGPELLVQFQDESVVDDSQLPKDRFSAERLKGVDSTLKIQPAELGDSAMYLCASSPSHRVTEAFFGQGTRLTVV.

Notes on this clonotype: A much bigger clone sits one base away, suggesting this may be a read error. The chain uses TRBV11-2 and TRBJ2-5; a weak D match, TRBD1 (6 bases). The V and J ends lost 5 bases and 4 bases respectively, with 20 bases between them. In germline, CDR1 is SGHAT, CDR2 FQNNGV. CDR3 length: 16 residues. CDR3 nucleotides: TGTGCCAGCAGCCCCCCATTGGGGGCCCAACGAGAGACCCAGTACTTC. Translating it yields CASSPPLGAQRETQYF.

This clonotype appeared many times. This chain uses TRBV25-1 with TRBJ1-5, with D uncertain. V lost 4 bases to trimming and J lost 5 bases, with 9 bases between them. The length of the CDR3 is 13 residues. CDR1 is MGHDK and CDR2 is SYGVNS in the germline V gene. The CDR3 region is CASSGWGDQPQHF. CDR3 coding DNA: TGTGCCAGCAGTGGATGGGGAGATCAGCCCCAGCATTTT.

Concerning this clonotype: A much larger clone lies a single base off, so this may be a read error. The J gene is TRBJ1-1, the V gene TRBV12-3 or TRBV12-4, with 10 bases that match TRBD1. The CDR3 is 16 amino acids. Written as DNA, the CDR3 is TGTGCCAGCAGTTGGGACAGGGGTCAAATCAGAACTGAAGTTTTCTTT. Translation gives CASSWDRGQIRTEVFF.

The chain combines TRBV4-1 with TRBJ2-2; 7 nucleotides line up with TRBD2. V lost 0 bases to trimming and J lost 5 bases; unmatched junction nucleotides: 9. The CDR3 spans 17 residues. Germline CDR1 MGHRA, CDR2 YSYEKL. CDR3 protein: CASSQEGQLAWTGELFF. The CDR3 DNA follows: TGCGCCAGCAGCCAAGAGGGGCAACTAGCGTGGACCGGGGAGCTGTTTTTT.

V gene TRBV4-3 combines with J gene TRBJ2-1, with no clear D. V lost 0 bases, J lost 4 bases, and 10 bases lay in between. The CDR3 spans 15 residues. Looked up from germline, CDR1 is LGHNA and CDR2 is YSLEER. The CDR3 DNA is TGCGCCAGCAGCCAAGATCCACCGGAATACAATGAGCAGTTCTTC. This encodes CASSQDPPEYNEQFF.

The sample holds a few counts of this clonotype. CDR3 loop: CASSGLAGVRTGELFF. DNA for the CDR3: TGTGCCAGCAGCGGACTAGCGGGAGTTCGCACCGGGGAGCTGTTTTTT. This chain connects TRBV27 to TRBJ2-2, with 13 nucleotides matching TRBD2. The CDR3 sequence is 16 residues long. The V gene's germline CDR1 is MNHEY and CDR2 SMNVEV (reference sequence). V lost 6 bases, J lost 4 bases, and 5 bases stayed unmatched.

This chain links TRBV20-1 with TRBJ2-3; no firm D call. CDR1 is DFQATT and CDR2 is SNEGSKA in the germline V gene (reference sequence). This CDR3 is built from 11 residues. Trimming removed 6 bases from V and 8 bases from J, with 12 bases in between. This CDR3 reads CSAAVESTQYF. In nucleotides, the CDR3 is TGCAGTGCCGCAGTAGAGAGTACGCAGTATTTT.

Only one count was recorded for this clonotype. A read error may explain this, as a much larger clone is one base away. The chain carries TRBV28 and TRBJ2-1; 8 nucleotides align to TRBD1. The CDR3 totals 16 residues. CDR1 is MDHEN, CDR2 SYDVKM, per germline. CDR3 residues: CACSLPIRTGYNEQFF. In nucleotides, the CDR3 is TGTGCCTGCAGTCTCCCCATCAGGACAGGGTATAATGAGCAGTTCTTC.

A few counts support this clonotype. The genes are TRBV5-4 and TRBJ2-7; 8 bases line up with TRBD2. The germline V gene encodes CDR1 SGHNT and CDR2 YYREEE (reference sequence). This CDR3 has 15 amino acids. V lost 0 bases and J lost 1; bases outside the gene matches: 3. In DNA form, the CDR3 reads TGTGCCAGCAGCTTGGCTCCGGGAGGGTCCTACGAGCAGTACTTC. Protein sequence: CASSLAPGGSYEQYF.

The J gene is TRBJ2-3, the V gene TRBV12-3 or TRBV12-4, with 8 bases identical to TRBD2. V shed 0 bases, J shed 6 bases, and the junction held 11 bases outside the gene matches. The CDR3 is made up of 17 amino acids. The CDR3 region is CASSLAKLAGPSDTQYF. CDR3 in DNA: TGTGCCAGCAGTTTAGCAAAATTAGCGGGACCGTCGGATACGCAGTATTTT.

Concerning this clonotype itself: A much larger clone lies one base from this, so it may be a read error. The chain uses TRBV7-6 and TRBJ2-2; 8 nucleotides line up with TRBD2. The germline V gene encodes CDR1 SGHVS and CDR2 FNYEAQ. The CDR3 is made up of 16 amino acids. Here the CDR3 reads CANSLRGLASAGELFF. The CDR3 DNA reads as TGTGCCAACAGCCTAAGAGGACTAGCCAGTGCCGGGGAGCTGTTTTTT.

This clonotype showed up many times. The chain couples TRBV11-2 to TRBJ2-3; 7 bases align to TRBD2. J gave up 1 base and V 1 base, and 8 bases lay outside the gene matches. This CDR3 comprises 17 residues. The germline CDR1 and CDR2 sequences are SGHAT and FQNNGV. The CDR3 loop reads CASSLVGGRGGTDTQYF. The CDR3, as DNA: TGTGCCAGCAGCTTAGTAGGAGGACGGGGGGGCACAGATACGCAGTATTTT. Looking up the rest from reference TRBV11-2 and TRBJ2-3 gives the full variable domain: EAGVAQSPRYKIIEKRQSVAFWCNPISGHATLYWYQQILGQGPKLLIQFQNNGVVDDSQLPKDRFSAERLKGVDSTLKIQPAKLEDSAVYLCASSLVGGRGGTDTQYFGPGTRLTVL.

This clonotype was seen only a few times. The chain recombines TRBV19 with TRBJ2-3; D unclear. V was shortened by 2 bases and J by 2 bases, with 8 bases between the two germline ends. The CDR3 is made up of 14 amino acids. Germline CDR1 reads LNHDA; CDR2 reads SQIVND (reference sequence). Written as DNA, the CDR3 is TGTGCCAGTAGTATAACGGTTTACACAGATACGCAGTATTTT. Translated: CASSITVYTDTQYF.

Regarding this clonotype: Possible read error: a much larger clone is one base away. The chain recombines TRBV5-1 with TRBJ2-2; 11 bases align to TRBD1. The CDR3 totals 18 residues. Germline CDR1 and CDR2: SGHRS and YFSETQ. Trimming removed 2 bases from V and 0 bases from J; junction bases left unmatched: 6. CDR3 amino acids: CASSLPGQGDSNTGELFF. The CDR3 DNA reads as TGCGCCAGCAGCTTACCGGGACAGGGGGACTCGAACACCGGGGAGCTGTTTTTT.

This clonotype was detected many times. The gene calls are TRBV12-3 or TRBV12-4 and TRBJ1-5; 8 positions match TRBD1. The CDR3 runs to 14 residues. Losses at the gene ends were 3 bases for V and 7 bases for J; bases not matched to a gene: 5. CDR3 residues: CASSFGQGRQPQHF. Written as DNA, the CDR3 is TGTGCCAGCAGTTTTGGACAGGGACGGCAGCCCCAGCATTTT.

The J gene is TRBJ2-1, the V gene TRBV19; D is possibly TRBD1 (6 bases). CDR1 and CDR2 from the germline V gene are LNHDA and SQIVND (reference sequence). Trimming pared 6 bases from V and 0 bases from J, leaving 12 bases between. The CDR3 spans 15 residues. The CDR3 region has the DNA TGTGCCAGTAGATCAGGGGTTAGCTCCTACAATGAGCAGTTCTTC. Its protein product is CASRSGVSSYNEQFF. Filled out from reference TRBV19 and TRBJ2-1, the complete variable domain reads DGGITQSPKYLFRKEGQNVTLSCEQNLNHDAMYWYRQDPGQGLRLIYYSQIVNDFQKGDIAEGYSVSREKKESFPLTVTSAQKNPTAFYLCASRSGVSSYNEQFFGPGTRLTVL.

This clonotype was counted many times. The chain joins TRBV11-2 to TRBJ2-5; 7 positions match TRBD1. Germline V lookup: CDR1 SGHAT, CDR2 FQNNGV. CDR3 length: 15 residues. J lost 1 base, V lost 5 bases, and 7 bases had no gene match. The CDR3 reads CASSPSGQAQETQYF. The CDR3 coding sequence is TGTGCCAGCAGCCCCTCTGGACAGGCCCAAGAGACCCAGTACTTC.

In the case of this clonotype: This may come from a read error, since a much larger clone is one base off. This chain connects TRBV6-2 or TRBV6-3 to TRBJ1-1; a possible D gene is TRBD1 (6 bases). Germline V CDR1 and CDR2: MNHEY, SVGEGT. The V and J ends lost 7 bases and 8 bases respectively, with 17 bases between them. This CDR3 has 13 residues. CDR3 sequence (DNA): TGTGCCAGCAATTTACAGGGAGGAGTAGAAGCTTTCTTT. It codes for CASNLQGGVEAFF.

Note on this clonotype: A much larger clone differs from this one at a single base, so this may be a read error. The gene calls are TRBV9 and TRBJ2-3; no definite D call. There are 13 residues in the CDR3. The germline V gene has CDR1 SGDLS and CDR2 YYNGEE. CDR3 sequence: CAGSYLLGGTQYF. CDR3 in DNA: TGTGCCGGCAGCTATCTTCTCGGCGGTACGCAGTATTTT.

This clonotype has ten or more counts. The genes are TRBV5-6 and TRBJ2-7; D perhaps matches TRBD2 (6 bases). There are 14 residues in the CDR3. Trimming took 0 bases from V and 3 from J, leaving 10 bases between them. Looked up from germline, CDR1 is SGHDT and CDR2 is YYEEEE. The CDR3 DNA follows: TGTGCCAGCAGCTTGGGTAGCGGAATCTACGAGCAGTACTTC. Its protein product is CASSLGSGIYEQYF.

This clonotype was seen once. A much larger clone differs from this one at a single base, so this may be a read error. The chain recombines TRBV14 with TRBJ2-1, with 8 bases matching TRBD2. The germline V gene encodes CDR1 SGHDN and CDR2 FVKESK. The ends lost 4 bases at V and 7 bases at J; junction bases unmatched: 3. The CDR3 consists of 13 residues. For the CDR3, the DNA is TGTGCCAGCAGCCGAACTAGCGGTAATGAGCAGTTCTTC. Protein product: CASSRTSGNEQFF.

This chain links TRBV27 with TRBJ2-1; 7 positions match TRBD1. The CDR3 totals 16 residues. Germline CDR1 MNHEY, CDR2 SMNVEV (reference sequence). Trimming took 6 bases from V and 5 from J; bases not matched to a gene: 13. This chain's CDR3 is CASRPTGTVLHNEQFF. For the CDR3, the DNA is TGTGCCAGCAGACCAACCGGGACAGTTCTCCACAATGAGCAGTTCTTC.

This clonotype was recorded many times. The chain carries TRBV12-3 or TRBV12-4 and TRBJ1-1; D gene unclear. The CDR3 has 13 residues. Trimming removed 2 bases at V and 9 bases at J, with 13 bases between. In nucleotides, the CDR3 is TGTGCCAGCAGTTTAACCTTGCGTGGAAAAGCTTTCTTT. It encodes CASSLTLRGKAFF.

CDR3 bases: TGTGCCAGCAGCAAAGCCAATGGACAGGATGACTCTAATAGCAATCAGCCCCAGCATTTT. Translation: CASSKANGQDDSNSNQPQHF. V usage is TRBV21-1 and J usage is TRBJ1-5; TRBD1 was called by the table and not checked on the DNA. TRBV21-1 is a pseudogene. The length of the CDR3 is 20 residues.

The chain has TRBV28 and TRBJ2-5, with 8 positions matching TRBD1. The CDR3 has 19 residues. Per germline, CDR1 MDHEN and CDR2 SYDVKM. The V segment lost 0 bases and the J segment 1 base; nucleotides outside the gene matches: 13. The CDR3 region is CASSLWMDREKGRQETQYF. The CDR3 bases are TGTGCCAGCAGTTTATGGATGGACAGGGAAAAGGGCCGCCAAGAGACCCAGTACTTC. Supplemented by reference TRBV28 and TRBJ2-5, the full variable domain reads DVKVTQSSRYLVKRTGEKVFLECVQDMDHENMFWYRQDPGLGLRLIYFSYDVKMKEKGDIPEGYSVSREKKERFSLILESASTNQTSMYLCASSLWMDREKGRQETQYFGPGTRLLVL.

Turning to this clonotype: This sequence may be a read error, since a much larger clone differs from it by one base. The chain joins TRBV12-3 or TRBV12-4 to TRBJ2-2; maybe TRBD2 (6 bases). This CDR3 region has 15 residues. DNA for the CDR3: TGTGCCAGCAGTCCACAGGTGGGGGAGACCGGGGGGCTGTTTTTT. It specifies CASSPQVGETGGLFF.